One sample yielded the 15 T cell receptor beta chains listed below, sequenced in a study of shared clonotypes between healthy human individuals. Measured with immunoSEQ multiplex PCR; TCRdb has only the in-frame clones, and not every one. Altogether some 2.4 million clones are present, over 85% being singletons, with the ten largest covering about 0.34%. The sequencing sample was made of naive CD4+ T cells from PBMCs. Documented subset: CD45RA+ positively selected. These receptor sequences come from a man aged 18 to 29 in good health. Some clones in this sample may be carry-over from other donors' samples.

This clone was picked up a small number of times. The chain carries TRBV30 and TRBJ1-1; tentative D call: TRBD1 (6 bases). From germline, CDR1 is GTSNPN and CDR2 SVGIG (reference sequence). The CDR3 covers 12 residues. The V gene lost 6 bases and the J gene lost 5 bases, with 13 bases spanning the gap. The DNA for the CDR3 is TGTGCCTGTTCGGCGGGGGCTACTGAAGCTTTCTTT. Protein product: CACSAGATEAFF.

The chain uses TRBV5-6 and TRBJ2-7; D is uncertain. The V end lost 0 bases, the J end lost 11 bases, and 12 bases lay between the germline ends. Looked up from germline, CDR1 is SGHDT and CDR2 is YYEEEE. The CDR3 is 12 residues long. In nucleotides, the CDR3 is TGTGCCAGCAGCTTGGCAGAGACGGTCGAGTACTTC. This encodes CASSLAETVEYF. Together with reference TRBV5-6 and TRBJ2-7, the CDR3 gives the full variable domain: DAGVTQSPTHLIKTRGQQVTLRCSPKSGHDTVSWYQQALGQGPQFIFQYYEEEERQRGNFPDRFSGHQFPNYSSELNVNALLLGDSALYLCASSLAETVEYFGPGTRLTVT.

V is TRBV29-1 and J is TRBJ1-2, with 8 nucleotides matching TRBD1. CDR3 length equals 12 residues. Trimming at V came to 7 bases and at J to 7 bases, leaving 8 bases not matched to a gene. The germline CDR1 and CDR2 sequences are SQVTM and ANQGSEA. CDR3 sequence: CSGRQGRGGYTF. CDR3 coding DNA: TGCAGCGGTCGACAGGGGAGGGGTGGCTACACCTTC.

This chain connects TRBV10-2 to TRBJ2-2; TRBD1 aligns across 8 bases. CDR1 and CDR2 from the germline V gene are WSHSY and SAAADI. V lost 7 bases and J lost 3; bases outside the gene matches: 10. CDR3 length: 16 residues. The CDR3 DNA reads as TGCGCCAGCAACCGACGACAGGGGCTGGACACCGGGGAGCTGTTTTTT. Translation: CASNRRQGLDTGELFF.

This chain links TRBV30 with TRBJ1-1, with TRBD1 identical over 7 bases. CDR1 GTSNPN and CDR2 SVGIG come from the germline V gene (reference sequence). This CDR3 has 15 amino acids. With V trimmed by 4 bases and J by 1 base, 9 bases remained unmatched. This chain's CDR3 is CAWTLRTGWNTEAFF. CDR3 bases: TGTGCCTGGACCCTAAGGACAGGTTGGAACACTGAAGCTTTCTTT.

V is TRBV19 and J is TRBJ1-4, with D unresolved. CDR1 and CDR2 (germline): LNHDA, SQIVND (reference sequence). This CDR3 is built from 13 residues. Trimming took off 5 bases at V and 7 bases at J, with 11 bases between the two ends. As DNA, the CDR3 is TGTGCCAGTAGTGCCGGGGTAGGTGAAAAACTGTTTTTT. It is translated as CASSAGVGEKLFF.

In nucleotides, the CDR3 is TGTGCCAGCAGCCCCCAGGGTGGAGAGCTGTTTTTT. It is translated as CASSPQGGELFF. V gene TRBV14 combines with J gene TRBJ2-2; possibly TRBD1 for D (5 bases). Deletions cut 4 bases from V and 11 bases from J, with 11 bases between. Per the germline V gene, CDR1 is SGHDN and CDR2 is FVKESK. The CDR3 has 12 residues.

CDR3 protein: CSVDSPQGTDTQYF. The CDR3 DNA follows: TGCAGCGTTGATTCCCCCCAGGGCACAGATACGCAGTATTTT. The chain carries TRBV29-1 and TRBJ2-3; D is unresolved. Germline V lookup: CDR1 SQVTM, CDR2 ANQGSEA. V was pared by 3 bases and J by 1 base, with 11 bases between. The CDR3 contains 14 residues.

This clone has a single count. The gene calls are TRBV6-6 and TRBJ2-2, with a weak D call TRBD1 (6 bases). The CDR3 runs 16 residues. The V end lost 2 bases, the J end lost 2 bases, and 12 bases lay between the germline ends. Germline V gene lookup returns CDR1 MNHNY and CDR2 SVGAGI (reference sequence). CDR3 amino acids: CASSYLDRSNTGELFF. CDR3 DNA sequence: TGTGCCAGCAGTTACCTAGACAGGTCAAACACCGGGGAGCTGTTTTTT.

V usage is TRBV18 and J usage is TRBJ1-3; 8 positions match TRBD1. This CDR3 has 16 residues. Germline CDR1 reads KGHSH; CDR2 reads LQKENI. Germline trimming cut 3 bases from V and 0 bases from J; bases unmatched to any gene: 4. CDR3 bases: TGTGCCAGCTCACCGAACAGGGGGAACTCTGGAAACACCATATATTTT. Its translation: CASSPNRGNSGNTIYF. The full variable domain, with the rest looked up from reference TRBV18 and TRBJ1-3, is NAGVMQNPRHLVRRRGQEARLRCSPMKGHSHVYWYRQLPEEGLKFMVYLQKENIIDESGMPKERFSAEFPKEGPSILRIQQVVRGDSAAYFCASSPNRGNSGNTIYFGEGSWLTVV.

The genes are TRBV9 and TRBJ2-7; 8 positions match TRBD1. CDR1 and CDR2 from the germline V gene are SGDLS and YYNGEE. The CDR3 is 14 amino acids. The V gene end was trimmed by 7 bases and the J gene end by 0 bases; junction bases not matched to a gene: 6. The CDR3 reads CASARTGSSYEQYF. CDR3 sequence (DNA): TGTGCCAGCGCAAGGACAGGGAGCTCCTACGAGCAGTACTTC. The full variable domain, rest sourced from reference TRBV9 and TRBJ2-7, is DSGVTQTPKHLITATGQRVTLRCSPRSGDLSVYWYQQSLDQGLQFLIQYYNGEERAKGNILERFSAQQFPDLHSELNLSSLELGDSALYFCASARTGSSYEQYFGPGTRLTVT.

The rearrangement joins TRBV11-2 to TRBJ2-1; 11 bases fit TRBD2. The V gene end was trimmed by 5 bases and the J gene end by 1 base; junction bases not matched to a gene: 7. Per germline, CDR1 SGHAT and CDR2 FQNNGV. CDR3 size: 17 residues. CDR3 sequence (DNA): TGTGCCAGCAGCCGCGGGGGACTAGCGGCATCCTACAATGAGCAGTTCTTC. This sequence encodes CASSRGGLAASYNEQFF.

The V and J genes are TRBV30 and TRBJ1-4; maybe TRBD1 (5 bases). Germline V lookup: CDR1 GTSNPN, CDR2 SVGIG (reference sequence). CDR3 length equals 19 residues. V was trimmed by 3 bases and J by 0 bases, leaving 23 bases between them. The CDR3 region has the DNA TGTGCCTGGAGCCCGCCCGGGACCTCATACTCCGCAACTAATGAAAAACTGTTTTTT. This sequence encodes CAWSPPGTSYSATNEKLFF.

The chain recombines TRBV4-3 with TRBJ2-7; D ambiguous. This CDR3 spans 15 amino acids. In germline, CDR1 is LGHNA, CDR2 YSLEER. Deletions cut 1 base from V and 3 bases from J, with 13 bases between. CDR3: CASSQGSSEYYEQYF. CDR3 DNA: TGCGCCAGCAGCCAAGGGTCCTCGGAATACTACGAGCAGTACTTC.

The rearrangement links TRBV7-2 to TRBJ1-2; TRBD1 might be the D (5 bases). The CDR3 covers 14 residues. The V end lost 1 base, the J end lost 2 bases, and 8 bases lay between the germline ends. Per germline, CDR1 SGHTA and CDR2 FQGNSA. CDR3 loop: CASSLDSGNYGYTF. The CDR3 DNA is TGTGCCAGCAGCTTAGATTCAGGGAACTATGGCTACACCTTC. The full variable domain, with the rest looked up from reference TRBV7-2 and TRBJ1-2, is GAGVSQSPSNKVTEKGKDVELRCDPISGHTALYWYRQSLGQGLEFLIYFQGNSAPDKSGLPSDRFSAERTGGSVSTLTIQRTQQEDSAVYLCASSLDSGNYGYTFGSGTRLTVV.